Listed here are 18 T cell receptor beta chains from one sample, sequenced in a study of blood T cell repertoires in COVID-19. The data were produced by immunoSEQ multiplex PCR, yet TCRdb's version contains in-frame clones alone and is incomplete. The sample contains 250,000 to 300,000 clones, around 83% of which appear only once. The sample taken for sequencing was peripheral blood. These receptors were collected from a man at least 80 years old with acute or convalescent COVID-19.

This clone was seen just once. V gene TRBV2 combines with J gene TRBJ1-5; D not certain. V was cut by 7 bases and J by 0 bases, with 10 bases left in between. The CDR3 consists of 14 residues. CDR1 SNHLY and CDR2 FYNNEI come from the germline V gene. The CDR3 sequence: CASNRDYSNQPQHF. For the CDR3, the DNA is TGTGCCAGCAACCGAGATTATAGCAATCAGCCCCAGCATTTT.

The rearrangement uses TRBV5-1 and TRBJ2-1; 8 positions match TRBD2. Germline V CDR1 and CDR2: SGHRS, YFSETQ. The CDR3 covers 16 residues. Trimming cost V 4 bases and J 4 bases; bases outside gene matches: 10. CDR3 sequence: CASSQDLAGGYNEQFF. CDR3 DNA: TGCGCCAGCAGCCAGGACCTAGCGGGTGGTTACAATGAGCAGTTCTTC.

This clone was seen once. The V gene is TRBV3-1 (or the pseudogene TRBV3-2), the J gene TRBJ2-2, with 12 bases aligning to TRBD2. This CDR3 has 20 residues. The trim removed 1 base at V and 0 bases at J, leaving 9 bases unmatched. Per the germline V gene, CDR1 is LGHDT and CDR2 is YNNKEL (reference sequence). The CDR3 DNA reads TGTGCCAGCAGCCAAGGACTAGCGGGAGTTTGGAACGCGAACACCGGGGAGCTGTTTTTT. Encoded protein: CASSQGLAGVWNANTGELFF.

This rearrangement joins TRBV5-1 to TRBJ2-7, with 9 nucleotides matching TRBD2. Germline CDR1 and CDR2: SGHRS and YFSETQ. The CDR3 is made up of 13 amino acids. With V trimmed by 3 bases and J by 4 bases, 2 bases remained unmatched. For the CDR3, the DNA is TGCGCCAGCAGCTCGGGACTAGCTTACGAGCAGTACTTC. Residues: CASSSGLAYEQYF.

The rearrangement joins TRBV7-9 to TRBJ2-2; 14 nucleotides align to TRBD2. Germline CDR1 SEHNR, CDR2 FQNEAQ (reference sequence). The CDR3 runs 20 residues. V dropped 5 bases and J dropped 4; count of bases not matched to a gene: 15. The CDR3 protein is CASSTRLAGGPPLSTGELFF. CDR3 DNA: TGTGCCAGCAGCACGAGACTAGCGGGAGGGCCTCCGCTGAGCACCGGGGAGCTGTTTTTT.

This chain connects TRBV7-9 to TRBJ1-1, with unresolved D. Germline V gene sequence: CDR1 SEHNR, CDR2 FQNEAQ (reference sequence). The CDR3 extends over 12 amino acids. With 3 bases removed from V and 5 bases from J, the gap between germline ends came to 7 bases. For the CDR3, the DNA is TGTGCCAGCAGCTTCCTCCGGACTGAAGCTTTCTTT. It yields the protein CASSFLRTEAFF.

This clone has just a few counts. J is TRBJ2-5 and V is TRBV27; possibly TRBD1 for D (6 bases). Germline V gene sequence: CDR1 MNHEY, CDR2 SMNVEV (reference sequence). The germline V and J ends were trimmed by 8 bases and 4 bases, with 23 bases remaining between them. This CDR3 has 16 residues. CDR3 sequence reads: CASGSPGQGYGETQYF. As DNA, the CDR3 is TGTGCCAGCGGTTCCCCTGGGCAGGGGTACGGAGAGACCCAGTACTTC.

CDR3 sequence: CASSQVGLAGGETQYF. CDR3 coding DNA: TGTGCCAGCAGCCAAGTGGGACTAGCGGGGGGAGAGACCCAGTACTTC. V usage is TRBV4-2 and J usage is TRBJ2-5; the match to TRBD2 covers 15 bases. CDR3 size: 16 residues. V lost 1 base to trimming and J lost 4 bases; unmatched junction nucleotides: 1. Per the germline V gene, CDR1 is LGHNA and CDR2 is YNFKEQ.

J is TRBJ1-5 and V is TRBV28, with TRBD1 as a possible D gene (6 bases). This CDR3 region has 15 residues. Trimming left V 4 bases short and J 0 bases short, with 10 bases between. Germline lookup yields CDR1 MDHEN and CDR2 SYDVKM. CDR3 sequence reads: CASSSRGTSNQPQHF. The CDR3 bases are TGTGCCAGCAGTTCAAGGGGGACTAGCAATCAGCCCCAGCATTTT. The whole variable domain, filled in from reference TRBV28 and TRBJ1-5, reads DVKVTQSSRYLVKRTGEKVFLECVQDMDHENMFWYRQDPGLGLRLIYFSYDVKMKEKGDIPEGYSVSREKKERFSLILESASTNQTSMYLCASSSRGTSNQPQHFGDGTRLSIL.

This rearrangement joins TRBV5-4 to TRBJ2-4, with D perhaps TRBD2 (5 bases). Per the germline V gene, CDR1 is SGHNT and CDR2 is YYREEE (reference sequence). The V end lost 4 bases, the J end lost 1 base, and 9 bases lay between the germline ends. The CDR3 loop spans 14 amino acids. The CDR3 here is CASSPSWAKNIQYF. Here the CDR3 DNA reads TGTGCCAGCAGCCCTAGCTGGGCCAAAAACATTCAGTACTTC.

The gene calls are TRBV19 and TRBJ2-1, with D possibly matching TRBD2 (6 bases). CDR1 and CDR2 (germline): LNHDA, SQIVND (reference sequence). The CDR3 is made up of 15 amino acids. The ends were cut back, 5 bases at V and 4 bases at J, with 15 bases in the middle. CDR3 protein: CASSGVEGIYNEQFF. The CDR3 nucleotides are TGTGCCAGTAGTGGAGTGGAGGGAATATACAATGAGCAGTTCTTC.

This chain joins TRBV5-1 and TRBJ2-7, with 7 bases that match TRBD1. From germline, CDR1 is SGHRS and CDR2 YFSETQ. The CDR3 has 14 amino acids. V lost 3 bases, J lost 2 bases, and 5 bases stayed unmatched. The CDR3 sequence: CASSSTGTPYEQYF. The CDR3, as DNA: TGCGCCAGCAGCTCGACAGGGACCCCCTACGAGCAGTACTTC. Combining the CDR3 with reference TRBV5-1 and TRBJ2-7 gives the whole variable domain KAGVTQTPRYLIKTRGQQVTLSCSPISGHRSVSWYQQTPGQGLQFLFEYFSETQRNKGNFPGRFSGRQFSNSRSEMNVSTLELGDSALYLCASSSTGTPYEQYFGPGTRLTVT.

This chain uses TRBV5-1 with TRBJ1-4; 10 bases line up with TRBD1. Trimming took 3 bases from V and 7 from J; bases not matched to a gene: 6. The germline V gene encodes CDR1 SGHRS and CDR2 YFSETQ. CDR3 length equals 15 residues. CDR3 sequence reads: CASSSRQGASEKLFF. Here the CDR3 DNA reads TGCGCCAGCAGCTCCCGACAGGGGGCCTCTGAAAAACTGTTTTTT.

This clone was picked up one time. The rearrangement joins TRBV30 to TRBJ1-1, with 10 positions matching TRBD1. CDR1 and CDR2 from the germline V gene are GTSNPN and SVGIG (reference sequence). V was clipped by 1 base and J by 4 bases; unmatched bases: 6. This CDR3 has 15 amino acids. The CDR3 DNA reads TGTGCCTGGAGTGGGGACAGGGGAAGGAGCACTGAAGCTTTCTTT. This sequence encodes CAWSGDRGRSTEAFF.

The J gene is TRBJ2-3, the V gene TRBV3-1 (or the pseudogene TRBV3-2); a possible D gene is TRBD2 (6 bases). This CDR3 contains 17 residues. The V gene's germline CDR1 is LGHDT and CDR2 YNNKEL (reference sequence). V was trimmed by 3 bases and J by 7 bases, leaving 23 bases between them. CDR3 loop: CASSHAPGTSSQYTQYF. In DNA, the CDR3 is TGTGCCAGCAGCCATGCCCCCGGGACTTCCTCCCAGTATACGCAGTATTTT.

The J gene is TRBJ1-4, the V gene TRBV3-1 (or the pseudogene TRBV3-2); D is perhaps TRBD1 (5 bases). This CDR3 is 15 amino acids long. The germline CDR1 and CDR2 sequences are LGHDT and YNNKEL (reference sequence). Trimming left V 3 bases short and J 5 bases short, with 13 bases between. CDR3: CASSQGSGGNEKLFF. The CDR3 bases are TGTGCCAGCAGCCAGGGGTCGGGGGGAAATGAAAAACTGTTTTTT.

The chain couples TRBV3-1 (or the pseudogene TRBV3-2) to TRBJ2-7; 7 bases are shared with TRBD1. Germline CDR1 is LGHDT and CDR2 is YNNKEL (reference sequence). Losses at the gene ends were 8 bases for V and 3 bases for J; bases not matched to a gene: 4. CDR3 size: 12 residues. In DNA form, the CDR3 reads TGTGCCAGCCGGGACAGCTTCTACGAGCAGTACTTC. Encoded protein: CASRDSFYEQYF.

The chain recombines TRBV14 with TRBJ2-2; 9 bases match TRBD1. This CDR3 comprises 18 residues. Germline CDR1 is SGHDN and CDR2 is FVKESK. V lost 3 bases, J lost 3 bases, and 11 bases stayed unmatched. This CDR3 reads CASSQGGRTGGYTGELFF. In nucleotides, the CDR3 is TGTGCCAGCAGCCAGGGCGGACGCACAGGGGGCTACACCGGGGAGCTGTTTTTT.